Listed here are 9 T cell receptor beta chains from one sample, sequenced in a study of blood T cell repertoires in COVID-19. Here immunoSEQ multiplex PCR was the method, and the copy in TCRdb shows in-frame clones only, minus some. The sample gives around 180,000 clones, roughly 86% of which show up once; 2.5% to 3% is in the top ten. Specimen: peripheral blood. The receptors shown here come from a woman in her twenties or thirties with active or convalescent COVID-19.

J is TRBJ1-1 and V is TRBV5-4; D not certain. The V gene lost 4 bases and the J gene lost 3 bases, with 10 bases spanning the gap. This CDR3 spans 13 amino acids. CDR1 SGHNT and CDR2 YYREEE come from the germline V gene (reference sequence). Here the CDR3 reads CASSLSSYTEAFF. In DNA, the CDR3 is TGTGCCAGCAGCCTAAGCTCTTACACTGAAGCTTTCTTT.

The chain uses TRBV7-2 and TRBJ2-7, with D maybe TRBD1 (6 bases). Looked up from germline, CDR1 is SGHTA and CDR2 is FQGNSA. V gave up 2 bases and J gave up 4 bases, with 12 bases separating them. The CDR3 length is 14 residues. The DNA of the CDR3 is TGTGCCAGCAGCTTACTCGGGACACTTTACGAGCAGTACTTC. Protein product: CASSLLGTLYEQYF.

The CDR3 DNA reads TGTGCCACCAGCAGGAGGGGGGGTAGCGGCATCCCCGGGGAGCTGTTTTTT. Amino acid sequence: CATSRRGGSGIPGELFF. The V gene is TRBV15, the J gene TRBJ2-2, with D possibly matching TRBD2 (7 bases). The CDR3 is 17 residues long. CDR1 and CDR2 (germline): LNHNV, YYDKDF (reference sequence). V gave up 3 bases and J gave up 6 bases, with 20 bases separating them.

The chain recombines TRBV11-2 with TRBJ2-5, with 7 bases lining up with TRBD2. The germline V gene has CDR1 SGHAT and CDR2 FQNNGV. This CDR3 spans 14 amino acids. The V and J ends lost 0 bases and 8 bases, in that order; junction bases with no gene match: 6. The CDR3 spells CASSLERTSVTQYF. Written as DNA, the CDR3 is TGTGCCAGCAGCTTAGAACGGACTAGTGTTACCCAGTACTTC.

The gene calls are TRBV2 and TRBJ2-7; a weak D match, TRBD2 (5 bases). The CDR3 covers 15 residues. Germline V gene sequence: CDR1 SNHLY, CDR2 FYNNEI. With 2 bases removed from V and 3 bases from J, the gap between germline ends came to 14 bases. Here the CDR3 DNA reads TGTGCCAGCAGTGAATGGACGGGGAAGAGCTACGAGCAGTACTTC. Protein sequence: CASSEWTGKSYEQYF.

The genes are TRBV6-5 and TRBJ2-3; 7 nucleotides match TRBD2. Germline CDR1 and CDR2: MNHEY and SVGAGI. The CDR3 covers 14 residues. With 6 bases clipped from V and 5 bases from J, the junction kept 8 bases outside the gene matches. DNA of the CDR3: TGTGCCAGCAGAACGGGGGGAGGTGTAGATACGCAGTATTTT. Its translation is CASRTGGGVDTQYF.

The J gene is TRBJ1-2, the V gene TRBV7-9, with TRBD1 matching 7 bases. Germline CDR1 and CDR2: SEHNR and FQNEAQ (reference sequence). The CDR3 length is 14 residues. V dropped 5 bases and J dropped 8; count of bases not matched to a gene: 11. DNA for the CDR3: TGTGCCAGCAGCGCCGTGGACAGGCTAGGAGGCTACACCTTC. The encoded protein is CASSAVDRLGGYTF.

The chain links TRBV13 to TRBJ1-1; D may be TRBD1 (6 bases). The CDR3 loop spans 15 amino acids. The germline V and J ends were trimmed by 0 bases and 1 base, with 9 bases remaining between them. Germline V gene lookup returns CDR1 PRHDT and CDR2 FYEKMQ (reference sequence). CDR3 region: CASSLGPGANTEAFF. The CDR3, as DNA: TGTGCCAGCAGCTTAGGCCCAGGGGCGAACACTGAAGCTTTCTTT.

This chain connects TRBV9 to TRBJ2-3; 8 bases agree with TRBD1. Germline loops: CDR1 SGDLS, CDR2 YYNGEE. J lost 2 bases, V lost 1 base, and 3 bases had no gene match. This CDR3 contains 15 residues. The CDR3 protein is CASSVQGANTDTQYF. CDR3 sequence (DNA): TGTGCCAGCAGCGTACAGGGGGCGAACACAGATACGCAGTATTTT.